This T cell receptor (beta chain) was identified in a study of CD8 T cells in Susac syndrome. Findings and limits, study-wide: An acknowledgment was made by the study that its TCR sequencing and HLA analysis involved relatively few individuals.

With respect to this clonotype: What it recognizes is unknown.

The germline gives CDR1 SGHTA, CDR2 FQGNSA. Unmatched junction bases numbered 12, after V lost 2 bases and J lost 10 bases. CDR3 length: 16 amino acids. RNA was extracted with the RNeasy kit, and a quantity of roughly 0.45 to 1 ug was reverse transcribed using random hexamers. TCRdb re-derived calls from the immunoSEQ multiplex PCR reads in MiXCR, one entry per CDR3 protein. This table has approximately 200,000 distinct CDR3 sequences, approximately 95% appearing once. V gene TRBV7-2 combines with J gene TRBJ2-1; 9 bases agree with TRBD2. This receptor was identified in a human donor with multiple sclerosis. The sequencing sample was made of CD4+ T cells from PBMCs. CDR3 DNA: TGTGCCAGCAGCTTACCAAGACTAGCGGACATAGGGGAGCAGTTCTTC. It codes for CASSLPRLADIGEQFF.